The entry below gives a single T cell receptor beta chain sequence along with its context. Its matching antigen is unknown. The data stem from a study of blood T cells in healthy people across ages. Whole-study results and caveats: Age showed a roughly linear inverse relationship with TCR beta diversity per million T cells. Researchers said unsorted PBMCs prevented a conclusive naive versus antigen-experienced comparison.

The germline gives CDR1 LGHDT, CDR2 YNNKEL (reference sequence). V lost 2 bases to trimming and J lost 0 bases, with 11 bases between them. The CDR3 has 17 amino acids. The second PCR ran roughly 7 to 12 cycles with a sample-barcoded 5' primer and J-beta primers. TCRdb analysed the 5' RACE reads with MiXCR anew, one entry per CDR3 protein. The table lists over a million distinct CDR3 sequences, 45% of them singletons. Material for sequencing was blood. The rearrangement uses TRBV3-1 and TRBJ2-6; unclear D gene. The sequence was obtained from a woman aged 60-75 years in good health. This CDR3 reads CASSQNLYGSGANVLTF. Here the CDR3 DNA reads TGTGCCAGCAGCCAAAACCTCTACGGCTCTGGGGCCAACGTCCTGACTTTC.